This T cell receptor (beta chain) was identified during a study of beta chain features in type 1 diabetes (dated by TCRdb to the late 2010s). Study-wide context: Mean age, gender distribution, total cell number and subset yield were not different between patients and healthy donors. Naive and central memory subsets were obtained from all 30 or so donors, but regulatory and stem cell-like memory subsets were isolated from only 8 patients and about eight healthy donors. Across all samples, some 99 million sorted cells were examined, and cell number per subset correlated strongly with RNA yield. The study compared TCRB repertoires of sorted circulating CD4+ T cell subsets between recently diagnosed type 1 diabetes patients and matched healthy donors.

In this sample, this clone turned up a few times. No cognate antigen has been identified for it. No much larger clonotype is one base removed from it; base qualities were not supplied. The CDR3, from cysteine to phenylalanine, totals 16 residues. The CDR3 DNA has 48 bases and is translated from base 1. The germline V and J ends show losses of 4 bases and 4 bases respectively, and no gene match explains 8 bases of the junction. From a lookup of the germline V gene, CDR1 and CDR2 are SGDLS and YYNGEE. From each donor, a single peripheral blood sample of about 110 mL on average was drawn into heparinised tubes. Naive, central memory, regulatory and stem cell-like memory CD4+ T cells were sorted on a BD FACSAria II using a panel including CD45RO, CCR7, CD25, CD127, CD95 and CD27. A purity above 98% was achieved for all sorted populations. PBMCs were separated immediately by Lymphoprep density gradient centrifugation and were stained directly, without being cultured. So that batch effects would be minimized, each experiment stained and sorted samples in pairs, pairing one healthy donor with one patient.

General findings and caveats noted by the study authors: Naive, central memory and regulatory TCRB repertoires appeared more similar among patients than among healthy donors. Because small numbers of individuals were included in the HLA sub-analyses, any influence of HLA type on TCRB rearrangement was left unresolved. At VDJ recombination sites, patients with type 1 diabetes made fewer insertions and deleted more nucleotides, a pattern implying thymic rearrangement abnormalities. In all four CD4+ subsets, TCRB CDR3 length was moderately but significantly shorter in type 1 diabetes patients. Sequencing cDNA rather than genomic DNA could over-represent highly expressing activated cells, although activation and CD3 levels did not differ between groups. PCR might favor shorter templates, but patient and control samples were amplified and corrected together, so any skew would affect both groups equally.

All of the isolated RNA was reverse transcribed with the High Capacity cDNA Reverse Transcription Kit, so expressed TCRB transcripts were sequenced. Deep immunoSEQ sequencing was performed on naive, central memory and regulatory T cell samples, with an average of around 3.4 million total reads per sample. After sorted cells were lysed in RLT buffer, RNA was extracted with DNase-treated RNeasy Micro or Mini kits, with the choice depending on cell number. Each cell subset was processed separately to prevent cross-contamination, with patient and healthy donor samples processed together. Using the immunoSEQ multiplex PCR, TCRB sequences were amplified from cDNA into 87-bp fragments spanning the CDR3 region. Sequencing of the amplicons was performed on the Illumina HiSeq platform. The authors' analysis ran thus. Synthetic template baselines were used to correct PCR bias computationally, reads within Hamming distance 2 were collapsed, and singletons that could not be merged were discarded. Reads were aligned to IMGT to assign V, D and J genes, CDR3 length, and insertions or deletions at six rearrangement sites. Within each subset, clonotype counts were normalized to sorted cell number, after which true diversity and Gini coefficients were computed with the tcR R package. Repertoire sharing was quantified using the overlap coefficient calculated on TCRB nucleotide sequences. Out-of-frame TCRB sequences from naive cells were analyzed as a proxy for the pre-selection repertoire. TCRdb retrieved this table from immuneACCESS and kept in-frame rearrangements only. Not all clones are present; in checked studies, unresolved V genes account for under half, and no reason is known for the remainder. V and J calls and clone size follow that table, whereas D and trimming were derived from the DNA. Recorded for this sample are 600,000 to 650,000 clones; roughly 16% of them occurred a single time. The top ten clones comprise about 0.086% of the sample.

The V gene is TRBV9 and the J gene is TRBJ2-6; 7 bases in the junction line up with TRBD2. The sample consisted of naive CD4+ T cells from blood. This sample's cell subset or site label indicates: true naive CD4+ T cells. The source is a man aged 18 to 29 in good health. CDR3 sequence: CASSPLGGTGANVLTF. The DNA sequence is as follows: TGTGCCAGCAGCCCCCTCGGGGGGACCGGGGCCAACGTCCTGACTTTC.